This T cell receptor (beta chain) derives from a study of cytomegalovirus exposure and HLA in healthy donors (dated by TCRdb to between 2016 and 2019). Background for the entire study: According to an earlier analysis of a few hundred of the donors, 150 million to 200 million T cells yielded over 90 million unique TCR beta sequences and 276 Gb of sequence data. An early release that covered several hundred HLA-typed donors contained approximately 300 gigabases of sequencing data and 70 million to 100 million unique TCR sequences. The genetic ancestry cluster associated with self-reported Caucasian donors included over 65% of the approximately 410 genotyped donors. The study aimed to test whether cataloging public T cell receptors could reveal signatures of past pathogen exposure. The T cell repertoires of some 700 subjects were profiled by immunosequencing and related to cytomegalovirus serostatus. A separate validation cohort of more than 100 different subjects was used in addition to the roughly 700-subject first cohort. High-throughput TCR immunosequencing, statistical association of individual TCRs with disease status, and machine learning were combined to predict cytomegalovirus infection status. A later analysis re-analyzed previously published TCR beta repertoires from 666 donors and added high-resolution HLA genotyping to study TCR occurrence patterns. In the later analysis, no new phenotypic data were used to find candidate immune exposures; instead, reliance was placed on TCR beta sequences and their occurrence across donors. An earlier analysis of 587 of the donors used high-throughput TCR beta sequencing to judge whether each TCR beta V gene segment behaved as functional or pseudogenic. Donor age, sex, ethnicity and CMV serostatus were compiled together with the repertoire data. In a later genetic analysis, genome-wide SNP genotypes for about three fifths of the 666 donors were used, and that subset was treated as a discovery cohort. Every repertoire in the discovery cohort had been generated on one and the same sequencing platform. Both class I and class II loci were covered by HLA typing, at four-digit resolution. The number of donors typed differed by locus, with roughly 620-630 for A, B, C, DRB1 and DQB1, roughly 520 for DQA1, 600 to 610 for DPA1, and about 450 for DPB1. Because of strong linkage in the cohort, 5 or 6 DR-DQ haplotypes were treated as single units for association and clustering. On average, roughly 240,000 unique TCR beta nucleotide sequences were sequenced per donor among several hundred genotyped donors of the cohort, with 15% to 20% of those sequences being non-productive. Study-wide conclusions, independent of this receptor: In vitro tests confirmed that three of the cytomegalovirus-associated TCR beta chains recognize cytomegalovirus antigens. Roughly uniform sequencing depth across donors was assumed in presence/absence analyses, although this assumption may not hold. A later analysis found that HLA-associated TCR beta chains were more clonally expanded and had lower generation probabilities than equally common non-associated chains. A further reported finding was that TCR beta sequences accurately predicted the HLA-A and HLA-B alleles for most subjects in the first cohort. Linkage disequilibrium might explain the correlated functional status among segregating V segments, but an unknown experimental factor could not be excluded. Cytomegalovirus status was reported to be diagnosed by the classifier with high specificity and sensitivity in both the original and validation cohorts. In an earlier analysis of some 500 of the donors, most TCR beta V segments appeared in productive rearrangements about 87% or about 30% of the time, broadly matching IMGT annotations. Strong co-occurrence of HLA alleles, especially DR and DQ, made assigning TCR associations to individual alleles difficult. Because some donors lacked HLA typing at each locus, the association tests relied only on the typed subset. According to a later genetic analysis, donors in an Asian-associated ancestry cluster had fewer N-insertions in productive TCRs than the approximately 690-donor mean. Specific HLA alleles were associated with over 15,000 TCR beta sequences at a false discovery rate of 0.05 in a later analysis. A cluster of highly shared sequence variants was judged likely to represent a technical artifact of the sequencing pipeline. Because the 87-base-pair reads could not distinguish some IMGT-functional V segments, including TRBV6-2 and TRBV6-3, those segments were excluded. In a later genetic analysis, a missense DCLRE1C variant was associated with V-gene and J-gene trimming of TCR beta chains, and the association was replicated in an independent cohort. The only immune exposure information available for the cohort was CMV serostatus. Across donors, most TCR sequences were observed very rarely, whereas some public TCRs were present in many individuals. In a later analysis, the rate of TCR association differed among HLA loci, with DRB1 alleles having the most associated TCRs and HLA-C alleles having the fewest. Because counts were too low, about 15 rarely observed V segments, including chromosome 9 orphons, were left out of the earlier analysis of a few hundred of the donors. According to a later analysis, parvovirus B19, influenza, CMV and Epstein-Barr virus appeared linked to several top co-occurrence clusters. The authors suggested that the approach could potentially be extended to other disease states and immunological phenotypes. In a later analysis, most CMV-associated TCR beta chains were found to appear HLA-restricted, with HLA associations seemingly driven largely by CMV exposure. In this cohort, only TCR beta chains were sequenced, and detectable features were limited by the absence of alpha or paired-chain data. The study gave a list of 150 to 200 TCR beta chains associated with cytomegalovirus.

The cohort consisted of hundreds of healthy bone marrow donors. All cohort members were sampled while nominally healthy, although unrecorded immune exposures were likely present. The donor tested CMV seropositive, placing the donor among the 250 to 350 seropositive members of the cohort. A peripheral blood sample was collected from each donor, and TCR beta sequencing was performed on peripheral blood mononuclear cells. Genomic DNA was extracted from the blood cell samples with the Qiagen DNeasy Blood Extraction Kit. Concerning this clone: Its binding antigen is unknown. Base qualities are missing; no much larger clone stands one base away.

Sequences WNHNN (CDR1) and SYGVQD (CDR2) are obtained from the germline V gene (reference sequence). V loses 6 bases, J loses 2 bases, and the germline ends lie 16 bases apart. From the cysteine up to the phenylalanine, the CDR3 has a length of 15 residues. Just the 45-base CDR3 DNA is kept, in frame starting at base 1. Library prep was done by the immunoSEQ multiplex PCR assay. A mixture of 60 forward primers for TCR Vbeta segments and 13 reverse primers for TCR Jbeta segments was used in the multiplex PCR. A multiplex PCR assay on genomic DNA amplified the CDR3 region of rearranged TCR beta genes. The amplified TCR beta libraries were sequenced on the Illumina HiSeq System as 87-base-pair reads. As for the original processing: Across the roughly 700 repertoires, a later analysis counted 78 million or so unique TCR beta chains, 9.5 million to 12 million of which were shared by at least two donors. A nearest-neighbor algorithm error-corrected the raw reads and collapsed the reads into unique sequences, merging closely related sequences to remove PCR and sequencing errors. CDR3 sequences were aligned to IMGT reference sequences to assign V, D and J gene segments. Each retained sequence needed at least a six-nucleotide match to both a V gene segment and a J gene segment. A rearrangement counted as productive if the CDR3 had no stop codons and remained in frame with V and J, and every other rearrangement counted as non-productive. Following IMGT convention, CDR3 was defined as the stretch from the second conserved V-encoded cysteine to the conserved J-encoded phenylalanine. The earlier analysis of fewer than 750 of the donors excluded sequences that lacked an unambiguous match to a single V gene segment. In an earlier analysis of several hundred of the donors, V segments were called functional above 56.7% productive rearrangements and were called segregating when the between-donor standard deviation exceeded 5%. A statistical classification framework was developed to diagnose cytomegalovirus status using the catalog of TCR beta chain sequences. In a later analysis, V and J genes were assigned by comparing TCR nucleotide sequences against IMGT/GENE-DB human TR gene sequences. In a later analysis, CDR3 sequences and most-parsimonious VDJ recombination scenarios were assigned using the TCRdist pipeline. In a later analysis, each TCR beta chain was defined by its CDR3 amino acid sequence together with its V-gene family, and reads lacking a unique V-gene family were excluded. To address suspected cross-contamination and a sequencing artifact, a later analysis removed several hundred highly shared, low-generation-probability nucleotide sequences. In a later analysis, a clonal expansion index was calculated for each public chain from normalized within-repertoire ranks of inferred template counts. In a later analysis, generation probabilities were computed with a VDJ recombination model fitted to out-of-frame rearrangements, and the resulting probabilities were checked against IGoR. In a later analysis, hypergeometric tests were used to score TCR-TCR, TCR-HLA and TCR-CMV co-occurrence, with a repertoire-size bias correction applied to TCR pairs. A later analysis estimated false discovery rates by permuting HLA or CMV assignments 20 times. In a later analysis, co-occurring TCRs were grouped with DBSCAN, and TCRdist sequence similarity was added when clustering was performed within HLA-allele-positive subsets. Repertoires with fewer than 30,000 or more than 120,000 public chains, plus five repertoires with anomalous nucleotide sharing, were excluded from co-occurrence clustering. TCRdb stores this immuneACCESS table with in-frame sequences only. Part of the clones is absent; in the studies checked, under half of the shortfall reflects unresolved V genes, and no reason is known for the rest. V and J calls and clone size follow that table, whereas D and trimming were derived from the DNA. Across this sample there are approximately 210,000 clones, with roughly 82% seen only once. The ten largest clones represent approximately 5.7% of the sample.

Sequenced input: PBMCs. Here the chain combines TRBV10-1 and TRBJ1-2, and possibly TRBD1, on 5 matching bases. This TCR was sampled from a man aged 40-50 years in good health and CMV-seropositive. At the DNA level, the sequence is TGCGCCAGCAGGTCCCTGACGGACACAAACTATGGCTACACCTTC. Its coded protein is CASRSLTDTNYGYTF.